The 21 T cell receptor beta chains in this list originate from one sample, sequenced in a study of T cells in Graves' hyperthyroidism and ophthalmopathy. The investigators amplified TCR beta CDR3 regions from RNA transcripts. First-round RT-PCR targeting the TCR CDR3 was performed with the HTBI primer set. TCRdb independently ran MiXCR on the multiplex PCR reads; one entry per CDR3 protein. The sample has 95,000 to 110,000 distinct CDR3 sequences; about half are singletons. Material for sequencing was blood. The receptors originated from a man aged 35 to 55 with Graves' hyperthyroidism.

This clonotype has ten or more counts. The chain joins TRBV6-2 or TRBV6-3 to TRBJ1-4, with D uncertain. The germline gives CDR1 MNHEY, CDR2 SVGEGT. V lost 6 bases to trimming and J lost 6 bases, with 14 bases between them. The CDR3 runs to 14 residues. The CDR3, as DNA: TGTGCCAGCAGCGAAACGCTGGGCGATGAAAAACTGTTTTTT. Protein product: CASSETLGDEKLFF.

This clonotype was counted ten times or more. The rearrangement links TRBV27 to TRBJ1-2, with 9 positions matching TRBD1. Germline V gives CDR1 MNHEY, CDR2 SMNVEV (reference sequence). CDR3 length: 15 residues. The trim removed 5 bases at V and 8 bases at J, leaving 12 bases unmatched. CDR3 DNA sequence: TGTGCCAGCAGTAGCCGGGACAGGGAGTGGGAGGGCTACACCTTC. Its protein product is CASSSRDREWEGYTF.

This chain uses TRBV5-1 with TRBJ1-4; no clear D. CDR3 length: 14 residues. V was clipped by 4 bases and J by 3 bases, with 10 bases between them. In germline, CDR1 is SGHRS, CDR2 YFSETQ. CDR3 loop: CASSGDQANEKLFF. The CDR3 DNA sequence: TGCGCCAGCAGCGGTGATCAGGCTAATGAAAAACTGTTTTTT.

This clonotype was detected ten times or more. The rearrangement joins TRBV5-4 to TRBJ2-7; 8 nucleotides match TRBD2. V shed 8 bases, J shed 6 bases, and the junction held 13 bases outside the gene matches. The V gene's germline CDR1 is SGHNT and CDR2 YYREEE (reference sequence). This CDR3 region has 14 residues. In DNA, the CDR3 is TGTGCCAGTTCGAAGAGCGGGAGTGGACTCGAGCAGTACTTC. Encoded protein: CASSKSGSGLEQYF. Full variable domain (rest looked up from reference TRBV5-4 and TRBJ2-7): ETGVTQSPTHLIKTRGQQVTLRCSSQSGHNTVSWYQQALGQGPQFIFQYYREEENGRGNFPPRFSGLQFPNYSSELNVNALELDDSALYLCASSKSGSGLEQYFGPGTRLTVT.

In its sample, this clonotype was seen a few times. Being one base from a much bigger clone, this may be a read error. The chain has TRBV7-9 and TRBJ2-5; perhaps TRBD1 as D (6 bases). The germline gives CDR1 SEHNR, CDR2 FQNEAQ (reference sequence). The CDR3 consists of 16 residues. CDR3 sequence reads: CASSPRRTARLEAQYF. The DNA for the CDR3 is TGTGCCAGCAGCCCCCGACGGACAGCTAGATTAGAGGCCCAGTACTTC.

Many counts were recorded for this clonotype. The V and J genes are TRBV7-9 and TRBJ2-1; TRBD2 aligns across 7 bases. The length of the CDR3 is 15 residues. CDR1 is SEHNR and CDR2 is FQNEAQ in the germline V gene (reference sequence). Germline trimming cut 4 bases from V and 4 bases from J; bases unmatched to any gene: 7. The DNA for the CDR3 is TGTGCCAGCAGCTCCACCGGGACTAATTACAATGAGCAGTTCTTC. As protein: CASSSTGTNYNEQFF. Complete variable domain (other parts from reference TRBV7-9 and TRBJ2-1): DTGVSQNPRHKITKRGQNVTFRCDPISEHNRLYWYRQTLGQGPEFLTYFQNEAQLEKSRLLSDRFSAERPKGSFSTLEIQRTEQGDSAMYLCASSSTGTNYNEQFFGPGTRLTVL.

CDR3 sequence: CASSPSQTNLNEQFF. CDR3 nucleotides: TGTGCCAGCAGCCCATCTCAGACTAACCTTAATGAGCAGTTCTTC. The V call is TRBV7-8, the J call TRBJ2-1; possibly TRBD2 for D (5 bases). With 5 bases removed from V and 7 bases from J, the gap between germline ends came to 18 bases. The CDR3 extends over 15 amino acids. Germline CDR1 SGHVS, CDR2 FQNEAQ.

To note about this clonotype: At one of its ends the junction is not consistent with the germline gene, which may arise from a read error. The V call is TRBV11-2, the J call TRBJ2-5; tentative D call: TRBD2 (6 bases). Germline V lookup: CDR1 SGHAT, CDR2 FQNNGV. The CDR3 is 13 residues long. This CDR3 is CASSFGGGETLDF. In nucleotides, the CDR3 is TGTGCCAGCAGCTTTGGTGGAGGGGAGACCCTGGACTTC.

Many counts were recorded for this clonotype. This chain uses TRBV12-3 or TRBV12-4 with TRBJ2-2; D is unclear. The V and J ends lost 8 bases and 2 bases respectively, with 12 bases between them. The CDR3 has 14 residues. CDR3 in amino acids: CASVFSRNTGELFF. CDR3 bases: TGTGCCAGCGTTTTTTCCAGAAACACCGGGGAGCTGTTTTTT.

This clonotype ranks as medium-sized (0.01 to 0.1%). The rearrangement links TRBV20-1 to TRBJ1-6, with D perhaps matching TRBD1 (6 bases). The CDR3 length is 15 residues. Trimming shortened V by 4 bases and J by 9 bases, and 19 bases separated the two germline ends. CDR1 DFQATT and CDR2 SNEGSKA come from the germline V gene (reference sequence). In DNA, the CDR3 is TGCAGTGCTAAGAGGGTGGGACAAGACACTTCACCCCTCCACTTT. It codes for CSAKRVGQDTSPLHF.

This clonotype was counted ten times or more. At one boundary the junction diverges from the germline segment, which might be a read error. The CDR3 reads CASSPMDRGPSKTGELFF. The CDR3 DNA reads TGTGCCAGCAGCCCTATGGACAGGGGGCCGTCGAAAACCGGGGAGCTGTTTTTT. The rearrangement uses TRBV7-9 and TRBJ2-2; 11 bases line up with TRBD1. From germline, CDR1 is SEHNR and CDR2 FQNEAQ (reference sequence). CDR3 length equals 18 residues.

This clonotype was picked up a small number of times. J is TRBJ2-7 and V is TRBV20-1, with D unresolved. This CDR3 contains 10 residues. The V gene lost 3 bases and the J gene lost 12 bases, with 12 bases spanning the gap. The germline V gene has CDR1 DFQATT and CDR2 SNEGSKA (reference sequence). CDR3 DNA: TGCAGTGCTAGTCCTCCGGCTAGGTACTTC. It specifies CSASPPARYF.

This chain links TRBV2 with TRBJ1-4, with D possibly being TRBD1 (5 bases). The germline CDR1 and CDR2 sequences are SNHLY and FYNNEI. This CDR3 has 15 residues. V gave up 8 bases and J gave up 5 bases, with 18 bases separating them. CDR3 residues: CASSPQRGGNEKLFF. The DNA of the CDR3 is TGTGCCAGCTCACCACAGAGGGGCGGAAATGAAAAACTGTTTTTT.

The sample holds many counts of this clonotype. This CDR3 is CASSATRELFF. The CDR3, as DNA: TGTGCCAGCAGCGCCACTCGGGAGCTGTTTTTT. V gene TRBV2 combines with J gene TRBJ2-2; D gene ambiguous. The V and J ends lost 6 bases and 9 bases respectively, with 8 bases between them. CDR3 length: 11 residues. CDR1 is SNHLY and CDR2 is FYNNEI in the germline V gene. The full variable domain, rest sourced from reference TRBV2 and TRBJ2-2, is EPEVTQTPSHQVTQMGQEVILRCVPISNHLYFYWYRQILGQKVEFLVSFYNNEISEKSEIFDDQFSVERPDGSNFTLKIRSTKLEDSAMYFCASSATRELFFGEGSRLTVL.

This clonotype occurred many times. The chain links TRBV2 to TRBJ2-5; D possibly corresponds to TRBD1 (5 bases). The CDR3 has 14 amino acids. Trimming pared 4 bases from V and 3 bases from J, leaving 12 bases between. The germline V gene has CDR1 SNHLY and CDR2 FYNNEI. This CDR3 reads CASSGWGLKETQYF. The CDR3 DNA is TGTGCCAGCAGTGGATGGGGCTTAAAAGAGACCCAGTACTTC.

The table lists this clonotype with many counts. V usage is TRBV19 and J usage is TRBJ1-4, with D hard to call. The CDR3 length is 11 residues. V lost 7 bases to trimming and J lost 11 bases, with 11 bases between them. Looked up from germline, CDR1 is LNHDA and CDR2 is SQIVND (reference sequence). The CDR3 sequence: CASTPGEKLFF. The CDR3 DNA is TGTGCCAGTACTCCCGGTGAGAAACTGTTTTTT. Looking up the rest from reference TRBV19 and TRBJ1-4 gives the full variable domain: DGGITQSPKYLFRKEGQNVTLSCEQNLNHDAMYWYRQDPGQGLRLIYYSQIVNDFQKGDIAEGYSVSREKKESFPLTVTSAQKNPTAFYLCASTPGEKLFFGSGTQLSVL.

This clonotype was observed a handful of times. The rearrangement links TRBV7-2 to TRBJ2-1; 7 positions match TRBD1. Losses at the gene ends were 4 bases for V and 0 bases for J; bases not matched to a gene: 3. This CDR3 has 15 residues. From germline, CDR1 is SGHTA and CDR2 FQGNSA. CDR3 residues: CASSYRDSSYNEQFF. DNA for the CDR3: TGTGCCAGCAGCTACCGGGACAGCTCCTACAATGAGCAGTTCTTC.

This clonotype was recorded at least ten times. A much larger clone sits a single nucleotide away, making a read error possible. The chain joins TRBV10-3 to TRBJ2-1, with TRBD2 matching over 8 bases. Germline CDR1 and CDR2: ENHRY and SYGVKD. CDR3 size: 16 residues. Trimming at V came to 2 bases and at J to 2 bases, leaving 5 bases not matched to a gene. The CDR3 DNA reads TGTGCCATCAGTGAGCCGGGACTAGGGGCCTACAATGAGCAGTTCTTC. Translating gives CAISEPGLGAYNEQFF.

This clonotype was observed a few times. The chain joins TRBV19 to TRBJ2-1; D gene ambiguous. V was clipped by 11 bases and J by 0 bases, with 11 bases between them. Germline V gene sequence: CDR1 LNHDA, CDR2 SQIVND (reference sequence). The CDR3 is made up of 13 amino acids. The CDR3 DNA follows: TGTGCCTGGAGAGTCCGCTCCTACAATGAGCAGTTCTTC. Protein sequence: CAWRVRSYNEQFF.

Many counts were recorded for this clonotype. This rearrangement joins TRBV25-1 to TRBJ1-1, with D possibly being TRBD1 (5 bases). Germline V gene lookup returns CDR1 MGHDK and CDR2 SYGVNS. V was trimmed by 6 bases and J by 0 bases, leaving 14 bases between them. CDR3 length: 15 residues. The CDR3 loop reads CASRRDGELNTEAFF. Written as DNA, the CDR3 is TGTGCCAGCAGGAGGGACGGCGAGCTGAACACTGAAGCTTTCTTT.

This clonotype was seen repeatedly, ten times or more. The rearrangement joins TRBV28 to TRBJ2-7, with D unresolved. Germline V gene data show CDR1 as MDHEN and CDR2 as SYDVKM. The CDR3 totals 13 residues. V lost 3 bases to trimming and J lost 7 bases, with 13 bases between them. CDR3 sequence: CASSFSDWKEQYF. CDR3 bases: TGTGCCAGCAGTTTCTCCGACTGGAAGGAGCAGTACTTC.